The next 5 T cell receptor beta chains were all read from a single sample in a study of shared clonotypes between healthy human individuals. Assay used: immunoSEQ multiplex PCR; TCRdb lists only in-frame clones, some missing. The sample consists of millions of clones, 85% to 95% of them appearing once. In the naive CD8 group, cells lacked CD45RO and were positively selected for CCR7, so terminally differentiated effector memory CD45RA+ cells were left out. Sequencing used naive CD8+ T cells from PBMCs. Every receptor here comes from a man aged 18-30 years in good health. Some clones in this sample may be carry-over from other donors' samples.

V gene TRBV28 combines with J gene TRBJ2-2, with 12 bases that match TRBD2. Per the germline V gene, CDR1 is MDHEN and CDR2 is SYDVKM. CDR3 length: 15 amino acids. Trimming took 5 bases from V and 10 from J; bases not matched to a gene: 8. The CDR3, as DNA: TGTGCCAGCAGTCTGCCACTAGCGGGAGGCGAGGAGCTGTTTTTT. Its translation: CASSLPLAGGEELFF. Looking up the rest from reference TRBV28 and TRBJ2-2 gives the full variable domain: DVKVTQSSRYLVKRTGEKVFLECVQDMDHENMFWYRQDPGLGLRLIYFSYDVKMKEKGDIPEGYSVSREKKERFSLILESASTNQTSMYLCASSLPLAGGEELFFGEGSRLTVL.

This chain connects TRBV25-1 to TRBJ2-5; a weak D match, TRBD1 (6 bases). The CDR3 is made up of 15 amino acids. CDR1 and CDR2 from the germline V gene are MGHDK and SYGVNS. V shed 1 base and J shed 4 bases, with 13 bases lying between them. For the CDR3, the DNA is TGTGCCAGCAGTGAATTCAGGGGCCAAGGAGAGACCCAGTACTTC. It translates to CASSEFRGQGETQYF.

This sequence joins TRBV6-1 and TRBJ1-5; D unresolved. The CDR3 runs 15 residues. Germline assignment: CDR1 MNHNS and CDR2 SASEGT. V was pared by 1 base and J by 0 bases, with 7 bases between. The CDR3 sequence: CASSEDRHSNQPQHF. As DNA, the CDR3 is TGTGCCAGCAGTGAAGACCGACATAGCAATCAGCCCCAGCATTTT.

This clone appeared a single time. V usage is TRBV27 and J usage is TRBJ2-7, with 9 bases identical to TRBD1. J was trimmed by 5 bases and V by 2 bases; bases with no gene match: 4. CDR3 length equals 14 residues. CDR1 MNHEY and CDR2 SMNVEV come from the germline V gene (reference sequence). The CDR3 DNA sequence: TGTGCCAGCAGTTTAAACAGGGGGCTCCACGAGCAGTACTTC. Protein: CASSLNRGLHEQYF.

Regarding this clone: This is likely a read error, given that the CDR3 carries no conserved phenylalanine or tryptophan at its end. No DNA is shown, since the ends of the CDR3 on it are uncertain; the CDR3 is the one TCRdb lists. The chain is built from TRBV7-8 and TRBJ2-4; the table's D call, TRBD1, was not checked against the DNA. Germline loops: CDR1 SGHVS, CDR2 FQNEAQ. The CDR3 is 17 residues long, counting both termini. CDR3 sequence: CASSLSRTGPPASPTSL.